This TCR beta chain was retrieved from a study of blood T cell repertoires in COVID-19. The CDR3 totals 14 residues. Germline loops: CDR1 SQVTM, CDR2 ANQGSEA. Germline trimming cut 6 bases from V and 3 bases from J; bases unmatched to any gene: 7. The assay was immunoSEQ multiplex PCR, and TCRdb's table has in-frame clones only and misses some. Among more than 65,000 clones, roughly 87% were seen once, and the ten largest hold under 5%. V is TRBV29-1 and J is TRBJ2-1, with 8 bases that match TRBD2. Sample: peripheral blood. This TCR derives from an elderly woman with active or convalescent COVID-19. The CDR3 sequence: CSVPGLAHYNEQFF. The CDR3 coding sequence is TGCAGCGTCCCCGGACTAGCCCACTACAATGAGCAGTTCTTC.